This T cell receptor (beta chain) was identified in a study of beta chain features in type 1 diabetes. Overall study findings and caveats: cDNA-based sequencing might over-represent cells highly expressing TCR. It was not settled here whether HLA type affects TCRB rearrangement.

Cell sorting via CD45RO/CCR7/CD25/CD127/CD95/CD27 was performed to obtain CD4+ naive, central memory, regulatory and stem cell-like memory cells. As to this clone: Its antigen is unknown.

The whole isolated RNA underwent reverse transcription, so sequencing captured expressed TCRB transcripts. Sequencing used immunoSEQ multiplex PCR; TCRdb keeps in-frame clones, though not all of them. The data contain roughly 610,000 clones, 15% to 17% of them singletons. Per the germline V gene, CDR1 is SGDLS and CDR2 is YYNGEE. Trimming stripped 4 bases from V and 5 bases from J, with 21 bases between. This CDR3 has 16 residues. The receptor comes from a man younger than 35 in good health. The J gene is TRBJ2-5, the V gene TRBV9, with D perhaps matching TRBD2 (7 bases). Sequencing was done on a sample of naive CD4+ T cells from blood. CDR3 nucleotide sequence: TGTGCCAGCAGCTCTGATCCGGGGGGCCGCGGTGAGACCCAGTACTTC. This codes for CASSSDPGGRGETQYF.